This T cell receptor beta chain comes out of a study of blood T cell repertoires in COVID-19. CDR3 length equals 13 residues. Per the germline V gene, CDR1 is SGHTA and CDR2 is FQGTGA. V lost 5 bases, J lost 4 bases, and 11 bases lay in between. Using immunoSEQ multiplex PCR, the repertoire was profiled, and TCRdb retains in-frame clones only, with some absent. The sample contains 150,000 to 200,000 clones, around 82% of which appear only once. The V call is TRBV7-3, the J call TRBJ2-5, with D maybe TRBD2 (6 bases). The sequence was obtained from a man aged 65 to 79 with active or convalescent COVID-19. The specimen sequenced was peripheral blood. CDR3 protein: CASSAVGGETQYF. In DNA form, the CDR3 reads TGTGCCAGCAGCGCGGTCGGGGGAGAGACCCAGTACTTC.